This passage covers 7 T cell receptor beta chains from one sample sequenced in a study of PD-1 blockade in classical Hodgkin lymphoma. Data came from immunoSEQ multiplex PCR; TCRdb stores just in-frame clones and leaves some out. The sample includes tens of thousands of clones, around four fifths of them seen just once. Time point noted: cycle 4 day 1 (C4D1), after less than 7 weeks of nivolumab. Every patient relapsed after autologous stem cell transplantation, and brentuximab vedotin exposure varied. The source was peripheral blood mononuclear cells (PBMCs), collected before the fourth cycle of nivolumab. Receptors originate from a human donor with classical Hodgkin lymphoma.

The chain carries TRBV7-6 and TRBJ2-7; TRBD2 agrees at 9 bases. J was trimmed by 3 bases and V by 6 bases; bases with no gene match: 9. CDR1 is SGHVS and CDR2 is FNYEAQ in the germline V gene. This CDR3 has 15 residues. The CDR3 loop reads CASSAGAGGFYEQYF. Written as DNA, the CDR3 is TGTGCCAGCAGTGCTGGGGCGGGAGGGTTCTACGAGCAGTACTTC.

The chain is built from TRBV10-2 and TRBJ2-5, with D perhaps matching TRBD1 (5 bases). Trimming took 3 bases from V and 9 from J, leaving 23 bases between them. Germline-derived CDR1 and CDR2 are WSHSY and SAAADI. This CDR3 is 16 amino acids long. CDR3 protein: CASSDDQDISSRPQYF. For the CDR3, the DNA is TGCGCCAGCAGTGACGATCAGGACATCTCATCGAGGCCCCAGTACTTC.

The chain combines TRBV19 with TRBJ2-4; 11 bases line up with TRBD2. The germline gives CDR1 LNHDA, CDR2 SQIVND (reference sequence). J was trimmed by 1 base and V by 8 bases; bases with no gene match: 13. The length of the CDR3 is 18 residues. CDR3 protein: CASSLDSGGAGAKNIQYF. The CDR3 nucleotides read TGTGCCAGTTCCCTGGATAGCGGGGGGGCCGGTGCCAAAAACATTCAGTACTTC.

V gene TRBV6-5 combines with J gene TRBJ1-6; no clear D gene. The CDR3 is made up of 14 amino acids. Trimming removed 9 bases from V and 11 bases from J, with 20 bases in between. Germline loops: CDR1 MNHEY, CDR2 SVGAGI. The CDR3 loop is CASRPARHGPPLHF. As DNA, the CDR3 is TGTGCCAGTAGACCGGCCCGACACGGGCCACCCCTCCACTTT.

V and J are TRBV4-2 and TRBJ2-1; TRBD2 matches at 14 bases. CDR1 is LGHNA, CDR2 YNFKEQ, per germline. There are 16 residues in the CDR3. J lost 5 bases, V lost 4 bases, and 4 bases had no gene match. This CDR3 is CASSPGLAGGNNEQFF. The CDR3 coding sequence is TGTGCCAGCAGCCCAGGACTAGCGGGAGGTAACAATGAGCAGTTCTTC.

This clone is a singleton in its sample. The rearrangement links TRBV7-3 to TRBJ2-1; the D gene is possibly TRBD2 (5 bases). Germline assignment: CDR1 SGHTA and CDR2 FQGTGA. Trimming took off 3 bases at V and 2 bases at J, with 8 bases between the two ends. This CDR3 has 14 residues. The CDR3 DNA follows: TGTGCCAGCAGCTTTTCCGGGACCTACAATGAGCAGTTCTTC. Protein sequence: CASSFSGTYNEQFF.

The chain combines TRBV7-2 with TRBJ1-2, with TRBD1 matching over 7 bases. Germline V gene lookup returns CDR1 SGHTA and CDR2 FQGNSA. The junction had 2 bases not matched to a gene; V was cut back by 1 base and J by 6 bases. The CDR3 length is 13 residues. This CDR3 is CASSLETGDGYTF. The CDR3 DNA reads TGTGCCAGCAGCTTAGAAACAGGGGATGGCTACACCTTC.